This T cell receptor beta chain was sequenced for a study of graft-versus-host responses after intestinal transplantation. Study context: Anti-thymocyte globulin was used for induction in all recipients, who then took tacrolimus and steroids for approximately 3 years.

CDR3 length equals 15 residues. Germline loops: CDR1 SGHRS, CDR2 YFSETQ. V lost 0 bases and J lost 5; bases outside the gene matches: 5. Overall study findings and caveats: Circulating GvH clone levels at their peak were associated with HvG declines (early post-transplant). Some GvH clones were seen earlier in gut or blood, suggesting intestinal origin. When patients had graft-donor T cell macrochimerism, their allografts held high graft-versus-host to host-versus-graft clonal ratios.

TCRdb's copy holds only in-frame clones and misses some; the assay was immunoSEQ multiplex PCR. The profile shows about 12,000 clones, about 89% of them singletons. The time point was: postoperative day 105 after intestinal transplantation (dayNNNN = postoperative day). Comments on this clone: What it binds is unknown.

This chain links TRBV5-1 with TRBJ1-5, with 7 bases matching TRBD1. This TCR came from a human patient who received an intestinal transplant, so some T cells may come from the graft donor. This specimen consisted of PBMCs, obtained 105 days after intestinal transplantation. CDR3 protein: CASSLEQGYDQPQHF. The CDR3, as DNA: TGCGCCAGCAGCTTGGAACAGGGGTACGATCAGCCCCAGCATTTT. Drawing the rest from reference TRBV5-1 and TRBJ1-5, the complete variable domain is KAGVTQTPRYLIKTRGQQVTLSCSPISGHRSVSWYQQTPGQGLQFLFEYFSETQRNKGNFPGRFSGRQFSNSRSEMNVSTLELGDSALYLCASSLEQGYDQPQHFGDGTRLSIL.